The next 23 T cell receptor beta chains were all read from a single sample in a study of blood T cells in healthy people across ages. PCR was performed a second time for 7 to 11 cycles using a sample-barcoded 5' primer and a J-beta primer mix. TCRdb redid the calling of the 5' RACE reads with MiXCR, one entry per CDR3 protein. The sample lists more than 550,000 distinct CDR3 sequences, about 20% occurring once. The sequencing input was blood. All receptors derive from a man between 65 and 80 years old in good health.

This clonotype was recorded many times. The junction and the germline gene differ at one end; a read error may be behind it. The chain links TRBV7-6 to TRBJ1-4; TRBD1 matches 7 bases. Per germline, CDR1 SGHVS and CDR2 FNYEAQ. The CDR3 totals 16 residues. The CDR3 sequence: CASSLARTGYNEKLFF. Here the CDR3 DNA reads TGTGCCAGCAGCCTAGCCCGGACAGGCTACAATGAAAAACTGTTTTTT. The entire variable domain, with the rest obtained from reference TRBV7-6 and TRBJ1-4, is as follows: GAGVSQSPRYKVTKRGQDVALRCDPISGHVSLYWYRQALGQGPEFLTYFNYEAQQDKSGLPNDRFSAERPEGSISTLTIQRTEQRDSAMYRCASSLARTGYNEKLFFGSGTQLSVL.

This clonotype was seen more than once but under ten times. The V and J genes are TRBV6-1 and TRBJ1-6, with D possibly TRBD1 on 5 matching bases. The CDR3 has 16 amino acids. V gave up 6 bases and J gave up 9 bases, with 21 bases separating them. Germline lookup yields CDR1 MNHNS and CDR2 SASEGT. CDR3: CASSVSISLRGSPLHF. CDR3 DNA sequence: TGTGCCAGCAGCGTCAGTATTTCCCTTAGGGGTTCACCCCTCCACTTT.

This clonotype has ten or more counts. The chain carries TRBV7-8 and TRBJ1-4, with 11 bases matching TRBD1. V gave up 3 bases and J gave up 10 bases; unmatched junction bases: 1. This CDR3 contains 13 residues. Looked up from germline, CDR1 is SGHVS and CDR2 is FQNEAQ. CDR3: CASSLGTGGKLFF. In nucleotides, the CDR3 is TGTGCCAGCAGCTTGGGGACAGGGGGAAAACTGTTTTTT.

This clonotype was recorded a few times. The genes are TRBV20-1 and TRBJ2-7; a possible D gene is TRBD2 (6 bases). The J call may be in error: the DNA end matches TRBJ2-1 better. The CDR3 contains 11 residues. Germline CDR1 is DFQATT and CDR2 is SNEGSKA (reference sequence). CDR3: CSATRDYEQFF. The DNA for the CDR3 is TGCAGTGCTACTCGGGACTATGAGCAGTTCTTC.

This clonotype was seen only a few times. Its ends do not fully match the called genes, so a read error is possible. As DNA, the CDR3 is TGTGCCAGCAACCAGGGGGCCACAGGGGTGCACTTC. Protein sequence: CASNQGATGVHF. J is TRBJ2-7 and V is TRBV6-2 or TRBV6-3; 8 bases match TRBD1. The CDR3 is made up of 12 amino acids. Germline CDR1 reads MNHEY; CDR2 reads SVGEGT.

CDR3 residues: CASSLAQGRYQPQHF. CDR3 nucleotides: TGTGCCAGCAGCTTGGCCCAGGGCCGCTATCAGCCCCAGCATTTT. The chain carries TRBV5-6 and TRBJ1-5; tentative D call: TRBD1 (5 bases). The length of the CDR3 is 15 residues. V lost 0 bases and J lost 5, with 12 bases in between. Germline V gene sequence: CDR1 SGHDT, CDR2 YYEEEE.

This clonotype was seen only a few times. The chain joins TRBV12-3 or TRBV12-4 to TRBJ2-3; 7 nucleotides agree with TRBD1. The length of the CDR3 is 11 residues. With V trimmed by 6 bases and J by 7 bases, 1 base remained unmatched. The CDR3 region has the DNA TGTGCCAGCAGGACAGGGTATACGCAGTATTTT. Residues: CASRTGYTQYF.

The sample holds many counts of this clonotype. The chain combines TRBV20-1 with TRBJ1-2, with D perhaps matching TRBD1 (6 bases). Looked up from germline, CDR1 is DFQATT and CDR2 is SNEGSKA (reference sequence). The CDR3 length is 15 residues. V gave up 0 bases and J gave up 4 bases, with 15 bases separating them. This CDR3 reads CSARDQRRQVYGYTF. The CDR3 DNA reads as TGCAGTGCTAGAGATCAGAGGAGACAGGTCTATGGCTACACCTTC.

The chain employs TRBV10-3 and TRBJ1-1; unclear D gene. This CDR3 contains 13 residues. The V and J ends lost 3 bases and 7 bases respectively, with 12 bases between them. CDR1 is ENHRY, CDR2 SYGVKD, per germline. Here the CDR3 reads CAISDPKGLEAFF. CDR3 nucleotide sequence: TGTGCCATCAGTGACCCTAAAGGCCTTGAAGCTTTCTTT.

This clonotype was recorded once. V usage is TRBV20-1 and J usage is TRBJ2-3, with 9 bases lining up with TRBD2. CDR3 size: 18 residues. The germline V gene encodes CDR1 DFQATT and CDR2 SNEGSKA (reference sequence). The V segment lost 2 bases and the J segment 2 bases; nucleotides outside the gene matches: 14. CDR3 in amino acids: CSARPGREAGGHTDTQYF. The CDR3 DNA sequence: TGCAGTGCTAGACCGGGTAGGGAAGCGGGGGGCCACACAGATACGCAGTATTTT.

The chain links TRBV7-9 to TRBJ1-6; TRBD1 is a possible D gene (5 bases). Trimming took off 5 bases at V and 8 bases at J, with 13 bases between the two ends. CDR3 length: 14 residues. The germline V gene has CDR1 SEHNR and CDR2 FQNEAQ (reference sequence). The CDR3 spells CASSPPRRDSPLHF. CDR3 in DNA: TGTGCCAGCAGCCCTCCACGCAGGGATTCACCCCTCCACTTT.

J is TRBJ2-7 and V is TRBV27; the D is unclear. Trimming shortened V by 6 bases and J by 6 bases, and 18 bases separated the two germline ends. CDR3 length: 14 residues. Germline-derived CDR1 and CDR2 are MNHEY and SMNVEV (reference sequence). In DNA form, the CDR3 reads TGTGCCAGCAGCCCTGCAGGCCCCCTCGGCGAGCAGTACTTC. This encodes CASSPAGPLGEQYF.

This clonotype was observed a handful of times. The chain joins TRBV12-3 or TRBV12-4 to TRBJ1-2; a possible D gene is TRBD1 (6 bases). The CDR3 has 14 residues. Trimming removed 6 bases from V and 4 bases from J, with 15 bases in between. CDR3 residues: CASSRIGQSYGYTF. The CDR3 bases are TGTGCCAGCAGCCGGATAGGACAGAGCTATGGCTACACCTTC.

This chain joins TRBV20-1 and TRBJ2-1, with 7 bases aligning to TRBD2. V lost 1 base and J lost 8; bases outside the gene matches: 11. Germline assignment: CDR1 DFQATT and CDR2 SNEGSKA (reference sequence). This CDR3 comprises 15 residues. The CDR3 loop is CSARVIGRRADEQFF. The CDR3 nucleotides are TGCAGTGCTAGAGTGATCGGGAGGCGTGCTGATGAGCAGTTCTTC.

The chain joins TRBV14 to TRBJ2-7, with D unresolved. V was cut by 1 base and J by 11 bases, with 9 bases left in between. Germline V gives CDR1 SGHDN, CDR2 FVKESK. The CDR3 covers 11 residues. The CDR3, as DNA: TGTGCCAGCAGCCAAGGTGTGCTAAAGTACTTC. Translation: CASSQGVLKYF.

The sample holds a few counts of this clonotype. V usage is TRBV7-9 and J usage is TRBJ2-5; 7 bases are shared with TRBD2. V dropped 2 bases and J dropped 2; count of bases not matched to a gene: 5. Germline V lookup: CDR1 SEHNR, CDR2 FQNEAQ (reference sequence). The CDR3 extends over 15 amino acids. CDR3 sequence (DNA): TGTGCCAGCAGCTTAAACACGGGGGGACAAGAGACCCAGTACTTC. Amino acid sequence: CASSLNTGGQETQYF. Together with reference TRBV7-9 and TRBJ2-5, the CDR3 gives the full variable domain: DTGVSQNPRHKITKRGQNVTFRCDPISEHNRLYWYRQTLGQGPEFLTYFQNEAQLEKSRLLSDRFSAERPKGSFSTLEIQRTEQGDSAMYLCASSLNTGGQETQYFGPGTRLLVL.

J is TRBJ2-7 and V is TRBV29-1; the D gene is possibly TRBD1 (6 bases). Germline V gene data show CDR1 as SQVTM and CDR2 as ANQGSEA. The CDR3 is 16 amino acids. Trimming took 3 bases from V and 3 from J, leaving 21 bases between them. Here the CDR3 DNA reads TGCAGCGTTGAGTCAACACGGGCAGGGGATATCTACGAGCAGTACTTC. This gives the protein CSVESTRAGDIYEQYF.

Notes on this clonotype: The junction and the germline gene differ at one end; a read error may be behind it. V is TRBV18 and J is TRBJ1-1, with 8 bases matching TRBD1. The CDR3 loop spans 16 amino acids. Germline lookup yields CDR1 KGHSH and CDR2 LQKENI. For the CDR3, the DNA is TGTGCCAGCTCGCCACAGGGGGTCGCCCCGAACACTGAAGCTTTCTTT. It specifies CASSPQGVAPNTEAFF.

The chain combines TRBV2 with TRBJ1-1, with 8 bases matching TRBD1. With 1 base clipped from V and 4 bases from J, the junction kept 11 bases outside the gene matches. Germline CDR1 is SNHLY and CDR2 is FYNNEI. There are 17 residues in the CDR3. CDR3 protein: CASSEGLAGGWGTEAFF. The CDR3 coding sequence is TGTGCCAGCAGTGAAGGGTTGGCAGGGGGCTGGGGCACTGAAGCTTTCTTT.

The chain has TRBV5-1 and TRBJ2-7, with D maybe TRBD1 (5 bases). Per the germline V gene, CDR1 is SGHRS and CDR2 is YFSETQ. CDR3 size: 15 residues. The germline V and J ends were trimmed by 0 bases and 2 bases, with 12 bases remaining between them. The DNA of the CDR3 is TGCGCCAGCAGCTTGGATCAGGGTGTAGCCTACGAGCAGTACTTC. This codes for CASSLDQGVAYEQYF.

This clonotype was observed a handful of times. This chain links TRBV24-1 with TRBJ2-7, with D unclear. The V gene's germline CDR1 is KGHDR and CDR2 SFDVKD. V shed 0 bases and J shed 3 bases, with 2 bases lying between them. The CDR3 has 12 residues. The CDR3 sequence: CATSDLGYEQYF. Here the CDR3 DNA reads TGTGCCACCAGTGATTTGGGCTACGAGCAGTACTTC.

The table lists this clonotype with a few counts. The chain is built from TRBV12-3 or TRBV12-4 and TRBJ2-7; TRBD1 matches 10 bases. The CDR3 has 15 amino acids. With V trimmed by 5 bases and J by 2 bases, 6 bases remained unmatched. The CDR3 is CASSHGTGATYEQYF. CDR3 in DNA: TGTGCCAGCAGTCATGGGACAGGGGCGACCTACGAGCAGTACTTC.

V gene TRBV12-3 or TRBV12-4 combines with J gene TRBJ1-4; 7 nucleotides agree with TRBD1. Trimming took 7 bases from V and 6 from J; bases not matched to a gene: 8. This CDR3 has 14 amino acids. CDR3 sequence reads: CASTPTGSYEKLFF. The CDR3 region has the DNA TGTGCCAGCACTCCGACAGGGAGTTATGAAAAACTGTTTTTT.